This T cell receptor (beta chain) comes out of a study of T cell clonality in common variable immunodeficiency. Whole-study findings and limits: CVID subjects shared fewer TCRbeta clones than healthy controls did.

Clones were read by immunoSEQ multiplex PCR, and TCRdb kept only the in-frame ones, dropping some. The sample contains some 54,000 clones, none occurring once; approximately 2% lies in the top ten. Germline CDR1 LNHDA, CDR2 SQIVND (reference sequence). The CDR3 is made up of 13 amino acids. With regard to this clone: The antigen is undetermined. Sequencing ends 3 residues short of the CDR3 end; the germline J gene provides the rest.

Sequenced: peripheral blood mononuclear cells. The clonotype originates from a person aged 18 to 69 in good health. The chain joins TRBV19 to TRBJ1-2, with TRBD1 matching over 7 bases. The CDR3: CASSTLQGDGYTF. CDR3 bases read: TGTGCCAGTAGTACCCTCCAGGGGGACGGC. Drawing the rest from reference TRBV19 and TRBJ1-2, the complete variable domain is DGGITQSPKYLFRKEGQNVTLSCEQNLNHDAMYWYRQDPGQGLRLIYYSQIVNDFQKGDIAEGYSVSREKKESFPLTVTSAQKNPTAFYLCASSTLQGDGYTFGSGTRLTVV.